This T cell receptor (beta chain) stems from a study of blood T cell repertoires in COVID-19. The overall study: The United States, Italy and Spain were the sources of the acute and convalescent COVID-19 samples. PBMCs, B-cell-depleted T cells, or T cells provided the cDNA or gDNA that made up the material.

Original data processing: Amplification from reference gene primers served as the basis for estimated nucleated cell counts. The assay was immunoSEQ multiplex PCR, and TCRdb's table has in-frame clones only and misses some. The V and J calls and clone size come from that table; D and trimming were worked out from the DNA. The sample lists 150,000 to 200,000 clones, around 83% seen once, with about 6.5% in the top ten. V lost 5 bases and J 5 bases, leaving 12 bases between the germline ends. The length of the CDR3 is 13 residues. This receptor was obtained from a woman aged 80 or over in a cohort sampled during active or convalescent COVID-19. The chain employs TRBV12-3 or TRBV12-4 and TRBJ1-1; D may be TRBD1 (6 bases). Sequenced: peripheral blood. The CDR3 sequence is CASSPTGRTEAFF. In DNA form, the CDR3 reads TGTGCCAGCAGTCCAACAGGGCGAACTGAAGCTTTCTTT.